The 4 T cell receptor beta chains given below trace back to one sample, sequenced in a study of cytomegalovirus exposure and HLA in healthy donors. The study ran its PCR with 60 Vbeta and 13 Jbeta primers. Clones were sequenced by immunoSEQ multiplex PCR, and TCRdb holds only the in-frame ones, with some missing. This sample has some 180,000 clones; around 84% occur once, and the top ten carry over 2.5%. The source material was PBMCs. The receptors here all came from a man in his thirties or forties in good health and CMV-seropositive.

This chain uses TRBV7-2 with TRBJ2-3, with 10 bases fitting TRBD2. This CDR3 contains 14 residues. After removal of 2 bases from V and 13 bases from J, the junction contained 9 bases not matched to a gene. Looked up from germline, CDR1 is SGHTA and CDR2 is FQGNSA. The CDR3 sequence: CASSLLTSGKSEYF. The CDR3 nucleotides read TGTGCCAGCAGCTTACTTACTAGCGGGAAGTCGGAGTATTTT.

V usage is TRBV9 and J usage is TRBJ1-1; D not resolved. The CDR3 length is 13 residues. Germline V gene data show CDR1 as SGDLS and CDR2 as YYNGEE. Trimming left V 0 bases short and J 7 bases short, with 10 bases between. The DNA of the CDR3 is TGTGCCAGCAGCGTAGCGGCAGGCCATGAAGCTTTCTTT. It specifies CASSVAAGHEAFF. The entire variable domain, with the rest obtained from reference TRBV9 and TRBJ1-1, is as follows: DSGVTQTPKHLITATGQRVTLRCSPRSGDLSVYWYQQSLDQGLQFLIQYYNGEERAKGNILERFSAQQFPDLHSELNLSSLELGDSALYFCASSVAAGHEAFFGQGTRLTVV.

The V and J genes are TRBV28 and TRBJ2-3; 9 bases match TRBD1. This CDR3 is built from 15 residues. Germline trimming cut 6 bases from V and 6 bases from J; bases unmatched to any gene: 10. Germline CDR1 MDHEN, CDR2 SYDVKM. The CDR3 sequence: CASRRRDRVGDTQYF. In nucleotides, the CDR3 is TGTGCCAGCAGACGCCGGGACAGGGTGGGGGATACGCAGTATTTT.

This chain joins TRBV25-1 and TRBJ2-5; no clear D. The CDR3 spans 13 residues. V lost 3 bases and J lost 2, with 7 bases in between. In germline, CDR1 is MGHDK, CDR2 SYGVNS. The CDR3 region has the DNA TGTGCCAGCAGTGAGGTTCAGCAAGAGACCCAGTACTTC. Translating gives CASSEVQQETQYF.